These T cell receptor beta chains were read from a single sample in a study of T cell repertoires in aging, cancer and after chemotherapy. Via MiXCR, TCRdb re-called the multiplex PCR reads, giving one row per CDR3 protein. The data hold around 13,000 distinct CDR3 sequences, with 28% observed a single time. Sequenced sample: blood. These receptors came from a human donor with a blood cancer. Each CDR3 is given with its conserved first and last residue. A D gene is named only where the DNA matches it firmly. Some rows have no size entry. The others give once, few or many, or a class for an expanded clone.

clone_size	d_call	v_call	j_call	cdr3_length	cdr3_aa	cdr3_nt
medium-sized	TRBD2	TRBV19	TRBJ2-1	15	CASSISAGGPNEQFF	TGTGCCAGTAGTATATCTGCGGGAGGGCCCAATGAGCAGTTCTTC
.	.	TRBV5-1	TRBJ1-2	13	CASSLVLGDGYTF	TGCGCCAGCAGCTTGGTCCTGGGGGACGGCTACACCTTC
.	TRBD2	TRBV6-1	TRBJ2-3	16	CASSGSGLAWPDTQYF	TGTGCCAGCAGTGGATCGGGACTAGCGTGGCCAGATACGCAGTATTTT
few	.	TRBV6-1	TRBJ1-2	13	CASSDPGNYGYTF	TGTGCCAGCAGTGACCCGGGGAACTATGGCTACACCTTC
few	TRBD2	TRBV7-6	TRBJ2-1	17	CASSSMTSGRVYNEQFF	TGTGCCAGCAGCTCAATGACTAGCGGGAGGGTCTACAATGAGCAGTTCTTC
many	TRBD1	TRBV18	TRBJ2-3	16	CASSPWVQGGPDTQYF	TGTGCCAGCTCACCATGGGTACAGGGGGGTCCGGATACGCAGTATTTT
once	TRBD1	TRBV30	TRBJ1-1	14	CAWTQYRGWAEAFF	TGTGCCTGGACCCAGTACAGGGGATGGGCTGAAGCTTTCTTT
.	TRBD1	TRBV5-6	TRBJ2-7	14	CASSLGQGAYEQYF	TGTGCCAGCAGCTTAGGACAGGGCGCCTACGAGCAGTACTTC
medium-sized	TRBD1	TRBV19	TRBJ1-6	16	CASSVGDRGTTSPLHF	TGTGCCAGTAGTGTAGGGGACAGAGGCACCACTTCACCCCTCCACTTT
medium-sized	TRBD1	TRBV30	TRBJ1-6	13	CAWTDRGSSPLHF	TGTGCCTGGACCGACAGGGGGAGTTCACCCCTCCACTTT
many	.	TRBV7-6	TRBJ2-1	12	CASSRSPNEQFF	TGTGCCAGCAGCCGTTCCCCTAATGAGCAGTTCTTC
medium-sized	.	TRBV6-5	TRBJ2-1	14	CASSYFRQNNEQFF	TGTGCCAGCAGTTATTTCCGGCAGAACAATGAGCAGTTCTTC
medium-sized	TRBD1	TRBV15	TRBJ2-1	18	CATSRDGGQGESYNEQFF	TGTGCCACCAGCAGAGATGGGGGACAGGGGGAATCATACAATGAGCAGTTCTTC
.	.	TRBV5-1	TRBJ1-2	15	CASSLDGEGLYGYTF	TGCGCCAGCAGCTTGGATGGAGAGGGCCTCTATGGCTACACCTTC
few	TRBD2	TRBV20-1	TRBJ2-1	15	CSAGFTSGGYNEQFF	TGCAGTGCTGGATTCACTAGCGGGGGATACAATGAGCAGTTCTTC
many	.	TRBV12-3/TRBV12-4	TRBJ2-3	15	CASSLALGSTDTQYF	TGTGCCAGCAGTTTAGCGCTGGGGAGCACAGATACGCAGTATTTT
few	.	TRBV20-1	TRBJ2-7	12	CSARGLHLEQYF	TGCAGTGCTAGAGGTCTGCATTTGGAGCAGTACTTC
many	.	TRBV6-1	TRBJ1-6	12	CASSYRDSPLHF	TGTGCCAGCAGTTACAGGGACTCACCCCTCCACTTT
medium-sized	.	TRBV5-5	TRBJ2-3	17	CASSLGGTLLGADTQYF	TGTGCCAGCAGCTTGGGAGGTACCCTCCTAGGGGCAGATACGCAGTATTTT
medium-sized	.	TRBV6-5	TRBJ2-7	14	CASSRAKSPYEQYF	TGTGCCAGCAGCCGGGCGAAATCCCCCTACGAGCAGTACTTC
.	TRBD2	TRBV29-1	TRBJ2-5	15	CSVAGASGSRETQYF	TGCAGCGTTGCGGGAGCTAGCGGGAGTAGGGAGACCCAGTACTTC
.	TRBD2	TRBV5-6	TRBJ2-3	16	CASSLVRGASTDTQYF	TGCGCCAGCAGCTTGGTGCGGGGGGCCTCCACAGATACGCAGTATTTT
medium-sized	.	TRBV19	TRBJ2-3	14	CATTGGQFSDTQYF	TGTGCCACCACCGGGGGACAGTTTTCCGATACGCAGTATTTT
.	.	TRBV7-9	TRBJ1-1	15	CASSSNTGPNTEAFF	TGTGCCAGCAGCTCCAATACAGGGCCGAACACTGAAGCTTTCTTT
.	.	TRBV7-9	TRBJ1-3	11	CASSLGDTIYF	TGTGCCAGCAGCTTGGGGGACACCATATATTTT
.	.	TRBV28	TRBJ1-2	13	CASSLRQHYGYTF	TGTGCCAGCAGTTTGAGGCAGCACTATGGCTACACCTTC
few	.	TRBV12-3/TRBV12-4	TRBJ1-6	14	CASSLTRGLSPLHF	TGTGCCAGCAGTTTGACCAGGGGACTTTCACCCCTCCACTTT
many	.	TRBV6-5	TRBJ2-5	15	CASNFGGRGQETQYF	TGTGCCAGCAATTTTGGGGGCAGGGGCCAAGAGACCCAGTACTTC
medium-sized	TRBD2	TRBV6-2/TRBV6-3	TRBJ2-7	14	CACWFGSGPYEQYF	TGTGCCTGTTGGTTCGGTAGCGGGCCCTACGAGCAGTACTTC
medium-sized	.	TRBV6-6	TRBJ2-2	13	CASSLVDLGELFF	TGTGCCAGCAGCCTCGTGGACCTCGGGGAGCTGTTTTTT
few	TRBD2	TRBV4-3	TRBJ2-5	14	CASSRWASGETQYF	TGCGCCAGCAGCCGCTGGGCTAGCGGGGAGACCCAGTACTTC
few	.	TRBV24-1	TRBJ2-2	11	CATKNTGELFF	TGTGCCACGAAAAACACCGGGGAGCTGTTTTTT
few	.	TRBV4-3	TRBJ2-1	13	CASSQRPSDEQFF	TGCGCCAGCAGCCAAAGGCCCTCAGATGAGCAGTTCTTC
medium-sized	TRBD2	TRBV6-1	TRBJ2-3	16	CASSEALREGGDTQYF	TGTGCCAGCAGTGAAGCGCTGCGGGAGGGGGGAGATACGCAGTATTTT
medium-sized	.	TRBV5-5	TRBJ1-5	13	CASSLDVNQPQHF	TGTGCCAGCAGCTTGGACGTGAATCAGCCCCAGCATTTT
few	TRBD1	TRBV7-2	TRBJ1-1	16	CASSLVPRQGLTEAFF	TGTGCCAGCAGCTTAGTTCCGAGACAGGGTTTAACTGAAGCTTTCTTT